The clone carrying this TCR beta chain was picked up many times. Stated time point: newly diagnosed GD, antithyroid drugs for less than 3 months. Scientists built the TCR library using RNA that was extracted from PBMCs. These data originate in a study of regulatory T cells in long-lasting Graves disease. TCR beta libraries were built with iRepertoire HTBI primers and Arm-PCR of CDR3 regions. TCRdb reprocessed the multiplex PCR reads via MiXCR and lists one record per CDR3 protein. The sample shows 530,000 or so distinct CDR3 sequences, around 16% of them seen only once. Germline trimming cut 2 bases from V and 2 bases from J; bases unmatched to any gene: 15. This CDR3 spans 18 amino acids. These data were also reused for a study on T cells in Graves' hyperthyroidism and ophthalmopathy. Per that study: The TCR CDR3 first-round RT-PCR relied on the HTBI primer set. Most expanded thyroid clonotypes above 0.001 also appeared in blood.

The TCR comes from a man between 18 and 35 years old with Graves disease. Specimen: peripheral blood mononuclear cells (PBMCs), collected at new diagnosis, from a patient treated with antithyroid drugs. This chain links TRBV12-3 or TRBV12-4 with TRBJ2-7; 7 positions match TRBD1. The CDR3 protein is CASSLRSGGQSFPYEQYF. Written as DNA, the CDR3 is TGTGCCAGCAGTTTAAGGTCTGGGGGACAGTCCTTCCCCTACGAGCAGTACTTC.